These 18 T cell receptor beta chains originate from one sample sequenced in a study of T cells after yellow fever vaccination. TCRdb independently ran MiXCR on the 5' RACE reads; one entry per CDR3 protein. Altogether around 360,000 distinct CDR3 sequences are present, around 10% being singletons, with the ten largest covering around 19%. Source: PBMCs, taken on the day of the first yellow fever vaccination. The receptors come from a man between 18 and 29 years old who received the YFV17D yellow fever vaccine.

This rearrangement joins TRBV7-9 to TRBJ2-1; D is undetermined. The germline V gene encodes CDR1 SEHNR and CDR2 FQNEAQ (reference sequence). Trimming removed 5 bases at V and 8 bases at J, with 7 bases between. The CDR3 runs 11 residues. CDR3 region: CASSQADEQFF. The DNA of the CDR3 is TGTGCCAGCAGCCAAGCCGATGAGCAGTTCTTC.

The CDR3: CASSRGTASGNTIYF. CDR3 in DNA: TGTGCCAGCAGCCGAGGGACAGCCTCTGGAAACACCATATATTTT. V gene TRBV7-2 combines with J gene TRBJ1-3; 7 bases are shared with TRBD1. Trimming removed 5 bases from V and 0 bases from J; junction bases left unmatched: 4. CDR1 and CDR2 from the germline V gene are SGHTA and FQGNSA. The length of the CDR3 is 15 residues.

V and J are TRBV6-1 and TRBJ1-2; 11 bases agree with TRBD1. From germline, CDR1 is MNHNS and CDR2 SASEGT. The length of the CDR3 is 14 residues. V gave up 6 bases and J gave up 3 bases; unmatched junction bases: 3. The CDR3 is CASSGQGAHYGYTF. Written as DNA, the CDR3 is TGTGCCAGCAGCGGACAGGGGGCCCACTATGGCTACACCTTC.

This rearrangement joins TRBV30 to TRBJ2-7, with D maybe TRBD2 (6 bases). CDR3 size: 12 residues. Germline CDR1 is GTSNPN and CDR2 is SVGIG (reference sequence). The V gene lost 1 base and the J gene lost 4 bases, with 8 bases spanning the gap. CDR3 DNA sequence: TGTGCCTGGAGTGCTGCGGGATACGAGCAGTACTTC. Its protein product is CAWSAAGYEQYF.

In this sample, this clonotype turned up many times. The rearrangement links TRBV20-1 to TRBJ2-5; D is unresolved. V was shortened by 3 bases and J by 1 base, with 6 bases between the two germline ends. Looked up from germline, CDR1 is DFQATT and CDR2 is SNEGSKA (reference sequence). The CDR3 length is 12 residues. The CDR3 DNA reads TGCAGTGCTAGGGCCCTCCAAGAGACCCAGTACTTC. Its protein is CSARALQETQYF.

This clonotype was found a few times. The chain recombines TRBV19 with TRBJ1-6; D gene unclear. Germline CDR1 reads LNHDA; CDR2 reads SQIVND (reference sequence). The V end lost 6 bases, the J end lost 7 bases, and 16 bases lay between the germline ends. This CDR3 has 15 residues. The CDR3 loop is CASSPGNARNSPLHF. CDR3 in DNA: TGTGCCAGTAGCCCGGGGAACGCGAGGAATTCACCCCTCCACTTT.

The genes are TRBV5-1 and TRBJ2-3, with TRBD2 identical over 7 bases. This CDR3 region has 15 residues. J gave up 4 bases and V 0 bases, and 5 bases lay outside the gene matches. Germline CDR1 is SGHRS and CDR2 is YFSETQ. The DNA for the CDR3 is TGCGCCAGCAGCTTGGGGGCTAGCGGTCCAGATACGCAGTATTTT. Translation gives CASSLGASGPDTQYF.

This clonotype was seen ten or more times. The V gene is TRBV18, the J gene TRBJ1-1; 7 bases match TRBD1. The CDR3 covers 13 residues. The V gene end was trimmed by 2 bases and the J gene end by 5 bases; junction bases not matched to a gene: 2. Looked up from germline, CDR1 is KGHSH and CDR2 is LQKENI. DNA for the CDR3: TGTGCCAGCTCACCAACAGGGGAGACTGAAGCTTTCTTT. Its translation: CASSPTGETEAFF.

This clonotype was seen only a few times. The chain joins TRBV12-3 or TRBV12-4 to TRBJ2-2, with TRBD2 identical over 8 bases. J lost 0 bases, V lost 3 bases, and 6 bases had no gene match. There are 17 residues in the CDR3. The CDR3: CASSFLVAGTNTGELFF. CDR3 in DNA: TGTGCCAGCAGTTTTCTGGTAGCGGGGACGAACACCGGGGAGCTGTTTTTT.

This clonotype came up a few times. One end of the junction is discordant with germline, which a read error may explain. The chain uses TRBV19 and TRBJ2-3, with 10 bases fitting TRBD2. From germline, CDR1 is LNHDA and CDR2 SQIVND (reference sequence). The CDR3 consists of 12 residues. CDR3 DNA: TGTGCCAGTAGTATTACTAGCGGGGACCCTGAGTTT. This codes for CASSITSGDPEF.

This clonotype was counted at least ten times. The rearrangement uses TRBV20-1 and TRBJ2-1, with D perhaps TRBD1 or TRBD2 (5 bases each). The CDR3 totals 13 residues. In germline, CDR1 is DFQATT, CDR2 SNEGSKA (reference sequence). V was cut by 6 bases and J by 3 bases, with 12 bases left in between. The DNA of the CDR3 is TGCAGTGCCGCAGGGACCCTCTACAATGAGCAGTTCTTC. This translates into CSAAGTLYNEQFF.

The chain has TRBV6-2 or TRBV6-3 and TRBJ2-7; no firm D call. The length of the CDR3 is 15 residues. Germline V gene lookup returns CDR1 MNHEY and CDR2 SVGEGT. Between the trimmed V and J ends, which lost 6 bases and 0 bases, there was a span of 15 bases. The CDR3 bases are TGTGCCAGCAGCTACGCTTCGTACGGCTCCTACGAGCAGTACTTC. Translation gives CASSYASYGSYEQYF.

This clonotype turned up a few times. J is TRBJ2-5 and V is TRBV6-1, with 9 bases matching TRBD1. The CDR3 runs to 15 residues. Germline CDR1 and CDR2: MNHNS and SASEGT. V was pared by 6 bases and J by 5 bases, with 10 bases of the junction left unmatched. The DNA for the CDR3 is TGTGCCAGCAGAAAGGGACAGGGAGCGGGGGAGACCCAGTACTTC. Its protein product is CASRKGQGAGETQYF.

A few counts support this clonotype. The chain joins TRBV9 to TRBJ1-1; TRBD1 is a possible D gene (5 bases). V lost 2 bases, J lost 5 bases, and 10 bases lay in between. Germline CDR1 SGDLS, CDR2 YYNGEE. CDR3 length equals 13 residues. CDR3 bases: TGTGCCAGCAGCGTCGTGGAGGGGACTGAAGCTTTCTTT. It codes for CASSVVEGTEAFF.

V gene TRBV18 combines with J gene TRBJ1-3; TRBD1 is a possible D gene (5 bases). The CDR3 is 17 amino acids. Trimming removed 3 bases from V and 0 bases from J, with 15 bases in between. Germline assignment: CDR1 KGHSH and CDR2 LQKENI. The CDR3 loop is CASSPGPPYSSGNTIYF. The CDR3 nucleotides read TGTGCCAGCTCACCGGGACCGCCATATTCCTCTGGAAACACCATATATTTT.

CDR3 amino acids: CASSPPVGGVSYNEQFF. The DNA of the CDR3 is TGTGCCAGCAGCCCCCCCGTGGGGGGAGTGTCCTACAATGAGCAGTTCTTC. The chain combines TRBV28 with TRBJ2-1; perhaps TRBD2 as D (6 bases). The CDR3 is 17 residues long. Germline V CDR1 and CDR2: MDHEN, SYDVKM. The V end lost 6 bases, the J end lost 1 base, and 19 bases lay between the germline ends.

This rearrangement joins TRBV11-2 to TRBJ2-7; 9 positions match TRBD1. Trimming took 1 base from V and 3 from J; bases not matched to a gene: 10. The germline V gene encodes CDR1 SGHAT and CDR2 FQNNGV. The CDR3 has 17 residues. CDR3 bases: TGTGCCAGCAGCTTAGGTCCTGGGACAGGGCACGGCTACGAGCAGTACTTC. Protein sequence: CASSLGPGTGHGYEQYF.

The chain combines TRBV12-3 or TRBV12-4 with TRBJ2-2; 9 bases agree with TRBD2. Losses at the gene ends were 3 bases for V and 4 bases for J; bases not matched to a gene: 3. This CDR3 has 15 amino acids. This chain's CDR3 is CASSFAGGFTGELFF. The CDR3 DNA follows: TGTGCCAGCAGTTTTGCGGGGGGGTTCACCGGGGAGCTGTTTTTT.